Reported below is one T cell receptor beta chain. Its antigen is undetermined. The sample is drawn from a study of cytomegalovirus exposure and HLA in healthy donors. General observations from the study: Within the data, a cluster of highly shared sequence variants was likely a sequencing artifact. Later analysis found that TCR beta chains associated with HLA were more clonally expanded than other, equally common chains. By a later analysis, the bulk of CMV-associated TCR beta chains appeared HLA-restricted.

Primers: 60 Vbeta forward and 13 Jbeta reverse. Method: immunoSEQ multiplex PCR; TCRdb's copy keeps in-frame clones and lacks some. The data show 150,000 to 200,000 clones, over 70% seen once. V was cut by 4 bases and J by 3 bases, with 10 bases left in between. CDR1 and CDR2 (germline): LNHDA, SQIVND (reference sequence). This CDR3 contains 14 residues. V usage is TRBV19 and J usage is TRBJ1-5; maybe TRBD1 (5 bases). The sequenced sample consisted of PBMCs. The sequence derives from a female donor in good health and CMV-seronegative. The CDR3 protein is CASSRQGTNQPQHF. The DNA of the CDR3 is TGTGCCAGTAGTAGGCAGGGAACCAATCAGCCCCAGCATTTT.